Listed below are T cell receptor beta chains from one sample, sequenced in a study of Graves' ophthalmopathy and Graves' hyperthyroidism. TCRdb itself ran the multiplex PCR reads through MiXCR, one entry per CDR3 protein. The table lists 650,000 to 900,000 distinct CDR3 sequences, around 40% of them singletons. Material for sequencing was peripheral blood. The receptors stem from an adult man with Graves' ophthalmopathy. Both conserved end residues are part of each CDR3. Fields, in order: D gene, V gene, J gene, CDR3 length, clone size, CDR3 protein, CDR3 DNA. The D gene is left open where the match is weak. Clone size is not always given. Where it is, it says once, few, many or a class for expanded clones.

TRBD2	TRBV25-1	TRBJ2-2	16	NA	CASSLGLAGRGGELFF	TGTGCCAGCAGCCTCGGACTAGCGGGACGGGGAGGGGAGCTGTTTTTT
NA	TRBV20-1	TRBJ2-7	15	NA	CSAKRGGRPYYEQYF	TGCAGTGCTAAGAGGGGAGGCAGGCCGTACTACGAGCAGTACTTC
TRBD1	TRBV15	TRBJ1-2	14	many	CATSRVWTGSGYTF	TGTGCCACCAGCAGAGTTTGGACAGGCTCTGGCTACACCTTC
NA	TRBV16	TRBJ1-5	15	NA	CASSQGIGDSQPQHF	TGTGCCAGCAGCCAAGGGATAGGCGATTCCCAGCCCCAGCATTTT
TRBD1	TRBV6-1	TRBJ1-4	15	NA	CASTPGQGWSEKLFF	TGTGCCAGCACCCCGGGACAGGGGTGGAGTGAAAAACTGTTTTTT
NA	TRBV2	TRBJ2-6	14	NA	CAGATASGANVLTF	TGTGCCGGAGCGACAGCCTCTGGGGCCAACGTCCTGACTTTC
NA	TRBV19	TRBJ1-2	13	once	CASSTVGGDGYTF	TGTGCCAGTAGTACGGTCGGGGGGGATGGCTACACCTTC
NA	TRBV7-9	TRBJ2-2	16	NA	CASSQGMGLNTGELFF	TGCGCCAGCAGCCAAGGTATGGGCTTGAACACCGGGGAGCTGTTTTTT
NA	TRBV9	TRBJ2-7	14	few	CASSLTAGWGEQYF	TGTGCCAGCAGTCTTACCGCAGGGTGGGGCGAGCAGTACTTC
TRBD1	TRBV24-1	TRBJ1-1	13	many	CATSDPGQVAAFF	TGTGCCACCAGTGACCCTGGACAGGTGGCAGCTTTCTTT
TRBD1	TRBV29-1	TRBJ1-4	14	many	CSAPGTGGSEKLFF	TGCAGCGCCCCCGGGACAGGGGGCAGTGAAAAACTGTTTTTT
TRBD1	TRBV11-2	TRBJ1-1	14	NA	CASSPRTGNTEASF	TGTGCCAGCAGCCCCCGGACAGGGAACACTGAAGCTTCCTTT
TRBD1	TRBV2	TRBJ2-5	15	many	CASSERTGAGETQYF	TGTGCCAGCAGTGAGAGGACAGGGGCAGGGGAGACCCAGTACTTC
NA	TRBV19	TRBJ1-1	15	NA	CASREGTPMNTGAFF	TGTGCCAGTAGGGAGGGAACTCCCATGAACACTGGAGCTTTCTTT
TRBD2	TRBV7-2	TRBJ2-5	16	NA	CAGSLSLAGGHETQYF	TGTGCCGGCAGCTTATCACTGGCGGGGGGCCATGAGACCCAGTACTTC
NA	TRBV11-2	TRBJ1-5	16	few	CASSFLGSGSNQPQHF	TGTGCCAGCAGTTTCCTCGGGTCCGGTAGCAATCAGCCCCAGCATTTT
NA	TRBV20-1	TRBJ1-1	13	NA	CSARVGGHTEAFF	TGCAGTGCTAGGGTAGGGGGGCACACTGAAGCTTTCTTT
NA	TRBV7-9	TRBJ2-1	13	NA	CASSQYTDNEQFF	TGTGCCAGCAGCCAGTACACAGACAATGAGCAGTTCTTC
NA	TRBV7-6	TRBJ1-1	14	many	CASRPQGRITEAFF	TGTGCCAGCAGACCCCAGGGTAGGATCACTGAAGCTTTCTTT
NA	TRBV20-1	TRBJ2-5	12	NA	CSVIGFQETQYF	TGCAGTGTTATTGGGTTTCAAGAGACCCAGTACTTC
NA	TRBV10-3	TRBJ1-1	14	many	CAISERGSIAEAFF	TGTGCCATCAGTGAGCGTGGGAGTATCGCTGAAGCTTTCTTT
NA	TRBV29-1	TRBJ2-7	15	many	CSVEDNRGASYEQYF	TGCAGCGTTGAAGATAACCGGGGGGCCTCCTACGAGCAGTACTTC
NA	TRBV12-3/TRBV12-4	TRBJ1-6	17	NA	CASSLFLRGGLNSPLHF	TGTGCCAGCAGTTTATTCCTAAGGGGGGGGCTAAATTCACCCCTCCACTTT
NA	TRBV29-1	TRBJ2-7	14	NA	CSVGGGARAGELYF	NA
NA	TRBV7-6	TRBJ1-6	17	many	CASSLESPRGSNSPLHF	TGTGCCAGCAGCTTAGAGTCGCCTAGGGGTTCGAATTCACCCCTCCACTTT
NA	TRBV9	TRBJ1-6	12	many	CASSQLNSPLHF	TGTGCCAGCAGCCAACTTAATTCACCCCTCCACTTT
TRBD1	TRBV10-3	TRBJ1-3	18	NA	CAISEFGQGAMAGNTIYF	TGTGCCATCAGTGAGTTTGGACAGGGGGCGATGGCTGGAAACACCATATATTTT
NA	TRBV7-9	TRBJ2-2	15	NA	CASRTLGQNTGELFF	TGTGCCAGCAGAACCCTCGGACAAAACACCGGGGAGCTGTTTTTT
TRBD1	TRBV6-1	TRBJ2-5	15	NA	CASSASGQTEETQYF	TGTGCCAGCAGTGCATCGGGACAGACGGAAGAGACCCAGTACTTC
NA	TRBV7-9	TRBJ2-7	14	NA	CASSPVGREPEQHF	TGTGCCAGCAGCCCAGTGGGCAGGGAACCCGAGCAGCACTTC
TRBD1	TRBV5-8	TRBJ2-1	15	NA	CASSSGQGARNEQFF	TGCGCCAGCAGCTCGGGACAGGGGGCTCGCAATGAGCAGTTCTTC
NA	TRBV2	TRBJ1-1	14	once	CASSSAATNTEAFF	TGCGCCAGCAGCTCGGCCGCCACGAACACTGAAGCTTTCTTT
NA	TRBV5-8	TRBJ1-5	15	many	CASRGRGWSNQPQHF	TGTGCCAGCAGGGGTCGGGGATGGAGCAATCAGCCCCAGCATTTT
TRBD1	TRBV12-3/TRBV12-4	TRBJ1-2	14	many	CASRNGTGGGGYTF	TGTGCCAGCAGAAACGGGACAGGGGGTGGCGGCTACACCTTC
NA	TRBV20-1	TRBJ1-5	14	few	CSASPQRVNQPQHF	TGCAGTGCTAGCCCCCAGAGGGTTAATCAGCCCCAGCATTTT
TRBD1	TRBV2	TRBJ1-4	15	few	CASSLQGAKGEKLFF	TGTGCCAGCAGCTTACAGGGGGCCAAGGGGGAAAAACTGTTTTTT
TRBD1	TRBV7-9	TRBJ1-1	17	NA	CASSRDRGPNGNTEAFF	TGTGCCAGCAGCCGGGACAGGGGCCCCAACGGGAACACTGAAGCTTTCTTT
NA	TRBV12-3/TRBV12-4	TRBJ2-5	13	NA	CASKMQGGETQYF	TGTGCCAGCAAAATGCAGGGGGGGGAGACCCAGTACTTC
NA	TRBV7-9	TRBJ1-6	16	many	CASSLTTGRYNSPLHF	TGTGCCAGCAGCTTAACCACCGGACGGTATAATTCACCCCTCCACTTT
NA	TRBV19	TRBJ1-2	12	NA	CAWSVGSYGYTF	TGTGCCTGGAGTGTTGGGTCCTATGGCTACACCTTC
NA	TRBV2	TRBJ2-5	13	many	CASSEDMKETQYF	TGTGCCAGCAGTGAAGATATGAAAGAGACCCAGTACTTC
NA	TRBV10-3	TRBJ1-1	13	once	CAIRAGRVTEAFF	TGTGCCATCAGAGCGGGGCGGGTGACTGAAGCTTTCTTT
NA	TRBV29-1	TRBJ1-4	13	NA	CSVEVATNEKLFF	TGCAGCGTTGAAGTCGCAACTAATGAAAAACTGTTTTTT
NA	TRBV9	TRBJ1-6	14	NA	CASSQDGLNSPLHF	TGTGCCAGCAGCCAAGATGGGCTTAATTCACCCCTCCACTTT
TRBD1	TRBV20-1	TRBJ2-7	11	NA	CSAGRTGKPVF	TGCAGTGCTGGCAGGACAGGAAAGCCGGTCTTC